The rows below give T cell receptor beta chains drawn from one sample of a study of T cell responses to AZD1222 COVID-19 vaccine. The protocol was immunoSEQ multiplex PCR, while the TCRdb copy is restricted to in-frame clones and leaves out a portion. Of some 100,000 clones listed, 70% to 90% are singletons. The source was peripheral blood, collected on day 0 of AZD1222 vaccination. The receptors derive from an adult in good health. Both conserved end residues are part of each CDR3. The D gene is left open where the match is weak. A row's size may be missing; if present it is once, few, many or a size class.

clone_size,v_call,d_call,j_call,cdr3_nt,cdr3_aa
-,TRBV11-3,TRBD1,TRBJ2-6,TGTGCCAGCAGCCCACAGGGGATCTGGGCCAACGTCCTGACTTTC,CASSPQGIWANVLTF
-,TRBV30,-,TRBJ1-3,TGTGCCTGGACCGGCGGGGGGTCTGGAAACACCATATATTTT,CAWTGGGSGNTIYF
few,TRBV6-5,TRBD2,TRBJ2-7,TGTGCCAGTTCGCGCGGGGGTACCTACGAGCAGTACTTC,CASSRGGTYEQYF
-,TRBV11-3,-,TRBJ2-3,TGTGCCAGCAGCTTAGATTCTCATCGGCAGGGCGCCACAGATACGCAGTATTTT,CASSLDSHRQGATDTQYF
once,TRBV5-4,TRBD1,TRBJ1-1,TGTGCCAGCAGCGCCGCGACAGGGGGCTTCACTGAAGCTTTCTTT,CASSAATGGFTEAFF
-,TRBV18,-,TRBJ1-2,TGTGCCAGCTCACCAAAGGCGGGGAGTAACTCTATCCGGGGCTACACCTTC,CASSPKAGSNSIRGYTF
-,TRBV25-1,-,TRBJ1-3,TGTGCCAGCAGTGAACGTGGGGGACTTTCTGGAAACACCATATATTTT,CASSERGGLSGNTIYF
-,TRBV6-6,TRBD2,TRBJ2-1,TGTGCCAGCATTGCGAGACTAGCGGACAATGAGCAGTTCTTC,CASIARLADNEQFF
-,TRBV5-1,-,TRBJ1-5,TGCGCCAGCAGCCGAGGGTGGGGGGCGATCGATCAGCCCCAGCATTTT,CASSRGWGAIDQPQHF
once,TRBV5-5,-,TRBJ1-1,TGTGCCAGCAGCTTGATCTTCACTGAAGCTTTCTTT,CASSLIFTEAFF
-,TRBV11-3,-,TRBJ1-2,TGTGCCAGCAGCTTGGGGGAGCGTGGCTACACCTTC,CASSLGERGYTF
-,TRBV30,-,TRBJ1-5,TGTGCCTGGGGATTACTAGGTCAGAATCAGCCCCAGCATTTT,CAWGLLGQNQPQHF
-,TRBV5-4,TRBD2,TRBJ2-2,TGTGCCAGCAGCTTGGGGTCGGGAGGGTTGGTCGGGGAGCTGTTTTTT,CASSLGSGGLVGELFF
-,TRBV4-1,TRBD1,TRBJ2-1,TGCGCCAGCAGCCTACAGGGGGCGCAGGACAATGAGCAGTTCTTC,CASSLQGAQDNEQFF
-,TRBV7-2,-,TRBJ1-1,TGTGCCAGCAGCTTAGGGCGGAACACTGAAGCTTTCTTT,CASSLGRNTEAFF
-,TRBV6-1,TRBD1,TRBJ2-3,TGTGCCAGCAGTGAAAGTTTAGGACAGGGCACAGATACGCAGTATTTT,CASSESLGQGTDTQYF
-,TRBV5-4,-,TRBJ1-2,TGTGCCAGCAGCTCCCCTATATCGACAGTCTCTAACTATGGCTACACCTTC,CASSSPISTVSNYGYTF
-,TRBV5-1,-,TRBJ1-1,TGCGCCAGCAGCTTGGACACCGGGGGTGGCACTGAAGCTTTCTTT,CASSLDTGGGTEAFF
-,TRBV7-9,-,TRBJ2-7,TGTGCCAGCAGCTTAGCGGTAGGGGCCCCCTCCTACGAGCAGTACTTC,CASSLAVGAPSYEQYF
-,TRBV12-3/TRBV12-4,TRBD2,TRBJ2-1,TGTGCCAGCAGTTTAGGCGGGAGAGGTGAGCAGTTCTTC,CASSLGGRGEQFF